What follows are 32 T cell receptor beta chains derived from one specimen sequenced in a study of technical replicates of blood from several donors. Clones were sequenced by immunoSEQ multiplex PCR, and TCRdb holds only the in-frame ones, with some missing. The sample shows 50,000 to 80,000 clones, less than 90% of them seen only once. The sequenced sample was PBMCs. The source is a human donor in good health. Some clones in this sample may be carry-over from other donors' samples.

This clone showed up just once. The chain carries TRBV5-4 and TRBJ1-1; 9 bases agree with TRBD1. The CDR3 sequence is 15 residues long. Germline loops: CDR1 SGHNT, CDR2 YYREEE (reference sequence). J gave up 1 base and V 5 bases, and 6 bases lay outside the gene matches. The CDR3 bases are TGTGCCAGCAGGGAGGGGACAGGGCGGAACACTGAAGCTTTCTTT. Amino acids: CASREGTGRNTEAFF.

The chain recombines TRBV13 with TRBJ1-2; D perhaps matches TRBD1 (6 bases). CDR3 length: 14 residues. V was pared by 8 bases and J by 5 bases, with 18 bases between. Per germline, CDR1 PRHDT and CDR2 FYEKMQ (reference sequence). The DNA for the CDR3 is TGTGCCAGCTCGCCGGGATGGGGGCCTTATGGCTACACCTTC. Translation gives CASSPGWGPYGYTF.

V usage is TRBV2 and J usage is TRBJ2-3; D remains ambiguous. Trimming stripped 4 bases from V and 5 bases from J, with 10 bases between. The germline gives CDR1 SNHLY, CDR2 FYNNEI. This CDR3 is built from 13 residues. In nucleotides, the CDR3 is TGTGCCAGCAGTGCCCCTTTCTTAGATACGCAGTATTTT. It encodes CASSAPFLDTQYF. Together with reference TRBV2 and TRBJ2-3, the CDR3 gives the full variable domain: EPEVTQTPSHQVTQMGQEVILRCVPISNHLYFYWYRQILGQKVEFLVSFYNNEISEKSEIFDDQFSVERPDGSNFTLKIRSTKLEDSAMYFCASSAPFLDTQYFGPGTRLTVL.

This chain links TRBV4-1 with TRBJ2-1; 12 bases map to TRBD2. Unmatched junction bases numbered 8, after V lost 0 bases and J lost 8 bases. CDR1 is MGHRA, CDR2 YSYEKL, per germline. CDR3 size: 17 residues. CDR3 sequence: CASSQDQTSGSFDEQFF. The CDR3 coding sequence is TGCGCCAGCAGCCAAGATCAGACTAGCGGGAGTTTCGATGAGCAGTTCTTC.

The CDR3 loop is CASIGTVNEQFF. CDR3 DNA sequence: TGTGCCAGCATCGGGACAGTCAATGAGCAGTTCTTC. The chain uses TRBV7-9 and TRBJ2-1; 7 bases agree with TRBD1. Trimming took 7 bases from V and 6 from J; bases not matched to a gene: 3. Germline V gene data show CDR1 as SEHNR and CDR2 as FQNEAQ (reference sequence). This CDR3 is 12 amino acids long. The entire variable domain, with the rest obtained from reference TRBV7-9 and TRBJ2-1, is as follows: DTGVSQNPRHKITKRGQNVTFRCDPISEHNRLYWYRQTLGQGPEFLTYFQNEAQLEKSRLLSDRFSAERPKGSFSTLEIQRTEQGDSAMYLCASIGTVNEQFFGPGTRLTVL.

The chain joins TRBV7-9 to TRBJ2-1; TRBD1 matches 9 bases. Trimming at V came to 2 bases and at J to 6 bases, leaving 5 bases not matched to a gene. The CDR3 extends over 15 amino acids. Germline CDR1 and CDR2: SEHNR and FQNEAQ (reference sequence). Written as DNA, the CDR3 is TGTGCCAGCAGCTTACTGACAGGGGGTATCAATGAGCAGTTCTTC. It yields the protein CASSLLTGGINEQFF.

Within the sample, this clone is medium-sized. At the DNA level, this CDR3 is encoded by other sequences in the same sample as well. The genes are TRBV5-1 and TRBJ1-1; D is perhaps TRBD1 (5 bases). This CDR3 spans 14 amino acids. V shed 4 bases and J shed 3 bases, with 13 bases lying between them. The V gene's germline CDR1 is SGHRS and CDR2 YFSETQ. CDR3 sequence: CASSPAGGYTEAFF. DNA for the CDR3: TGCGCCAGCAGCCCGGCCGGGGGGTACACTGAAGCTTTCTTT.

This clone was observed a single time. This chain uses TRBV2 with TRBJ2-5; 10 bases match TRBD1. V was clipped by 11 bases and J by 5 bases; unmatched bases: 11. CDR3 length: 14 amino acids. Germline V gives CDR1 SNHLY, CDR2 FYNNEI. CDR3 sequence (DNA): TGTGCCGGGACCCGGGACAGGGGTGGGGAGACCCAGTACTTC. Its protein product is CAGTRDRGGETQYF.

The chain employs TRBV11-2 and TRBJ2-3; D is ambiguous. Germline CDR1 is SGHAT and CDR2 is FQNNGV. The CDR3 loop spans 14 amino acids. Trimming shortened V by 7 bases and J by 4 bases, and 15 bases separated the two germline ends. CDR3 region: CASTPPSTPDTQYF. Here the CDR3 DNA reads TGTGCCAGCACCCCCCCGAGTACCCCAGATACGCAGTATTTT.

The chain couples TRBV4-1 to TRBJ2-7; 9 bases are a match to TRBD2. This CDR3 has 17 amino acids. The trim removed 1 base at V and 1 base at J, leaving 8 bases unmatched. Germline V CDR1 and CDR2: MGHRA, YSYEKL. CDR3 nucleotide sequence: TGCGCCAGCAGCCAAGGCTCTAGGACTAGCGAATCCTACGAGCAGTACTTC. It codes for CASSQGSRTSESYEQYF.

This chain joins TRBV6-4 and TRBJ1-3; TRBD1 matches 9 bases. CDR1 and CDR2 (germline): MRHNA, SNTAGT. This CDR3 has 15 residues. The V and J ends lost 9 bases and 2 bases, in that order; junction bases with no gene match: 8. DNA of the CDR3: TGTGCCAGTCCGACAGGGGGAGTAACTGGAAACACCATATATTTT. Its translation: CASPTGGVTGNTIYF.

The rearrangement uses TRBV30 and TRBJ1-3; no firm D call. The germline gives CDR1 GTSNPN, CDR2 SVGIG (reference sequence). CDR3 length: 11 amino acids. V was clipped by 4 bases and J by 5 bases, with 6 bases between them. The CDR3 DNA sequence: TGTGCCTGGAATCTACGAAACACCATATATTTT. It encodes CAWNLRNTIYF.

The chain is built from TRBV30 and TRBJ2-7; weak D call: TRBD1 (6 bases). This CDR3 spans 13 amino acids. Germline CDR1 GTSNPN, CDR2 SVGIG (reference sequence). Deletions cut 4 bases from V and 0 bases from J, with 10 bases between. The CDR3 nucleotides read TGTGCCTGGAATTCGGACAGCTCCTACGAGCAGTACTTC. Amino acid sequence: CAWNSDSSYEQYF.

This chain joins TRBV19 and TRBJ1-6; D unresolved. Trimming left V 4 bases short and J 9 bases short, with 10 bases between. In germline, CDR1 is LNHDA, CDR2 SQIVND (reference sequence). This CDR3 has 13 amino acids. The CDR3 nucleotides read TGTGCCAGTAGTACAGAGAGGCGTTCACCCCTCCACTTT. It translates to CASSTERRSPLHF.

The chain has TRBV6-5 and TRBJ2-3, with a tentative D call TRBD1 (6 bases). The length of the CDR3 is 16 residues. CDR1 is MNHEY, CDR2 SVGAGI, per germline. V was cut by 4 bases and J by 2 bases, with 16 bases left in between. CDR3 loop: CASSLDYRAPTDTQYF. CDR3 nucleotides: TGTGCCAGCAGTTTAGACTACAGGGCCCCCACAGATACGCAGTATTTT.

This clone was detected only once. This rearrangement joins TRBV6-6 to TRBJ2-5; 10 bases match TRBD2. Germline CDR1 MNHNY, CDR2 SVGAGI (reference sequence). CDR3 size: 15 residues. J lost 5 bases, V lost 6 bases, and 9 bases had no gene match. The CDR3 DNA reads TGTGCCAGCAGGGAGCGGGGGGGCCCCCGGGAGACCCAGTACTTC. It encodes CASRERGGPRETQYF.

The chain is built from TRBV25-1 and TRBJ1-3; 9 positions match TRBD1. This CDR3 contains 15 residues. The germline gives CDR1 MGHDK, CDR2 SYGVNS. The V gene end was trimmed by 3 bases and the J gene end by 2 bases; junction bases not matched to a gene: 2. The CDR3 region is CASSEDRGTGNTIYF. The CDR3, as DNA: TGTGCCAGCAGTGAGGACAGGGGAACTGGAAACACCATATATTTT.

V and J are TRBV4-3 and TRBJ2-3, with 10 bases that match TRBD2. Germline trimming cut 2 bases from V and 4 bases from J; bases unmatched to any gene: 3. Germline CDR1 LGHNA, CDR2 YSLEER. The CDR3 sequence is 15 residues long. In DNA form, the CDR3 reads TGCGCCAGCAGCCAAAACGGACTAGCGGCAGATACGCAGTATTTT. This codes for CASSQNGLAADTQYF.

This clone occurred a few times. The chain carries TRBV6-1 and TRBJ2-2, with D possibly TRBD2 on 7 matching bases. Germline CDR1 reads MNHNS; CDR2 reads SASEGT. The length of the CDR3 is 15 residues. V lost 8 bases, J lost 4 bases, and 17 bases lay in between. CDR3 bases: TGTGCCAGCGAGGAGGGGGGGCGGGTCACCGGGGAGCTGTTTTTT. Translated, it gives CASEEGGRVTGELFF.

V gene TRBV29-1 combines with J gene TRBJ2-3; TRBD2 matches 7 bases. Germline loops: CDR1 SQVTM, CDR2 ANQGSEA. The CDR3 runs to 11 residues. Unmatched junction bases numbered 4, after V lost 8 bases and J lost 5 bases. The DNA for the CDR3 is TGCAGCTTTCGGGGGGAAGATACGCAGTATTTT. Translating it yields CSFRGEDTQYF.

This clone was observed a few times. The gene calls are TRBV9 and TRBJ2-3; TRBD1 might be the D (7 bases). CDR3 length: 16 amino acids. V was clipped by 4 bases and J by 6 bases, with 21 bases between them. Germline V CDR1 and CDR2: SGDLS, YYNGEE. The CDR3, as DNA: TGTGCCAGCAGCCCCCCCTGGGCAGGGGGGCGTGATACGCAGTATTTT. Protein sequence: CASSPPWAGGRDTQYF. Filled out from reference TRBV9 and TRBJ2-3, the complete variable domain reads DSGVTQTPKHLITATGQRVTLRCSPRSGDLSVYWYQQSLDQGLQFLIQYYNGEERAKGNILERFSAQQFPDLHSELNLSSLELGDSALYFCASSPPWAGGRDTQYFGPGTRLTVL.

The rearrangement joins TRBV5-4 to TRBJ2-4, with TRBD2 matching over 14 bases. The germline V gene has CDR1 SGHNT and CDR2 YYREEE (reference sequence). J gave up 0 bases and V 4 bases, and 9 bases lay outside the gene matches. This CDR3 has 19 residues. The CDR3 protein is CASSAPGTSGGSAKNIQYF. The CDR3 region has the DNA TGTGCCAGCAGCGCCCCCGGGACTAGCGGGGGATCAGCCAAAAACATTCAGTACTTC.

The chain carries TRBV6-5 and TRBJ1-4, with 12 positions matching TRBD1. Looked up from germline, CDR1 is MNHEY and CDR2 is SVGAGI. The CDR3 sequence is 16 residues long. V was pared by 0 bases and J by 8 bases, with 4 bases of the junction left unmatched. CDR3 amino acids: CASSYSIGTGGEKLFF. In DNA form, the CDR3 reads TGTGCCAGCAGTTACTCGATCGGGACAGGGGGCGAAAAACTGTTTTTT.

In nucleotides, the CDR3 is TGCGCCAGCAGCTTGTCGACATACCAAGAGACCCAGTACTTC. Translation: CASSLSTYQETQYF. The V call is TRBV5-1, the J call TRBJ2-5; D not resolved. The V and J ends lost 1 base and 0 bases respectively, with 7 bases between them. This CDR3 is built from 14 residues. Germline V gene data show CDR1 as SGHRS and CDR2 as YFSETQ.

This chain links TRBV14 with TRBJ2-1; 11 bases are a match to TRBD2. The V gene's germline CDR1 is SGHDN and CDR2 FVKESK. The CDR3 length is 14 residues. V lost 3 bases to trimming and J lost 9 bases; unmatched junction nucleotides: 4. The CDR3 reads CASSQLAGGSEQFF. The CDR3 DNA reads as TGTGCCAGCAGCCAGCTAGCGGGGGGCAGTGAGCAGTTCTTC.

This clone was recorded only once. The chain is built from TRBV5-8 and TRBJ2-2, with TRBD1 matching 8 bases. This CDR3 is built from 16 residues. The germline CDR1 and CDR2 sequences are SGHTS and YDEGEE. J lost 5 bases, V lost 5 bases, and 11 bases had no gene match. CDR3 region: CASRPTGVRSTGELFF. DNA for the CDR3: TGTGCCAGCAGACCGACAGGGGTTCGGTCTACCGGGGAGCTGTTTTTT. The full variable domain, its missing parts supplied by reference TRBV5-8 and TRBJ2-2, is EAGVTQSPTHLIKTRGQQATLRCSPISGHTSVYWYQQALGLGLQFLLWYDEGEERNRGNFPPRFSGRQFPNYSSELNVNALELEDSALYLCASRPTGVRSTGELFFGEGSRLTVL.

CDR3 in amino acids: CASSLVLQGETQYF. CDR3 nucleotides: TGTGCCAGCAGCTTAGTGTTGCAGGGGGAGACCCAGTACTTC. The V gene is TRBV11-2, the J gene TRBJ2-5, with a possible D match to TRBD1 (6 bases). The CDR3 sequence is 14 residues long. Germline lookup yields CDR1 SGHAT and CDR2 FQNNGV. The V gene lost 1 base and the J gene lost 5 bases, with 11 bases spanning the gap.

V is TRBV29-1 and J is TRBJ2-7, with no clear D. The ends were cut back, 2 bases at V and 2 bases at J, with 7 bases in the middle. CDR3 length equals 12 residues. Germline V gene data show CDR1 as SQVTM and CDR2 as ANQGSEA. CDR3 sequence: CSVEFSAYEQYF. The CDR3 region has the DNA TGCAGCGTTGAATTCTCTGCCTACGAGCAGTACTTC.

This clone was observed a handful of times. CDR3 residues: CASSYSQLPNEKLFF. The DNA of the CDR3 is TGTGCCAGCAGTTACTCGCAACTCCCTAATGAAAAACTGTTTTTT. J is TRBJ1-4 and V is TRBV6-5; D is undetermined. V lost 0 bases and J lost 3, with 8 bases in between. CDR1 MNHEY and CDR2 SVGAGI come from the germline V gene. This CDR3 spans 15 amino acids.

The V call is TRBV11-3, the J call TRBJ2-7; 12 nucleotides align to TRBD2. Germline CDR1 reads SGHNT; CDR2 reads YENEEA. The CDR3 loop spans 16 amino acids. V was pared by 5 bases and J by 3 bases, with 8 bases of the junction left unmatched. CDR3 sequence: CASSASGTSGFYEQYF. CDR3 nucleotides: TGTGCCAGCAGCGCTTCCGGGACTAGCGGGTTCTACGAGCAGTACTTC.

J is TRBJ2-7 and V is TRBV4-1; D might be TRBD1 (6 bases). V lost 10 bases and J lost 3, with 19 bases in between. Germline V gene sequence: CDR1 MGHRA, CDR2 YSYEKL. CDR3 length: 14 residues. This CDR3 reads CAKTGNRVYYEQYF. The CDR3 DNA is TGCGCCAAGACAGGAAACAGGGTGTACTACGAGCAGTACTTC.

The V gene is TRBV7-2, the J gene TRBJ1-1, with D perhaps TRBD1 (6 bases). Trimming stripped 5 bases from V and 1 base from J, with 8 bases between. There are 13 residues in the CDR3. The germline gives CDR1 SGHTA, CDR2 FQGNSA. The CDR3 is CASSKQGNTEAFF. The CDR3 DNA is TGTGCCAGCAGCAAACAGGGGAACACTGAAGCTTTCTTT.